The 18 T cell receptor beta chains in this list originate from one sample, sequenced in a study of blood T cell repertoires in COVID-19. Assay: immunoSEQ multiplex PCR; the TCRdb copy retains only in-frame clones and omits some. Of about 300,000 clones in the sample, roughly 86% were seen once. Input material: peripheral blood. All receptors derive from a woman between 50 and 59 years old with acute or convalescent COVID-19.

In this sample, this clone turned up a few times. V usage is TRBV9 and J usage is TRBJ1-1; D is ambiguous. Trimming took off 0 bases at V and 2 bases at J, with 5 bases between the two ends. The CDR3 runs 13 residues. Germline V gene lookup returns CDR1 SGDLS and CDR2 YYNGEE. This CDR3 is CASSVDVNTEAFF. The CDR3 bases are TGTGCCAGCAGCGTAGATGTAAACACTGAAGCTTTCTTT.

This chain links TRBV7-9 with TRBJ1-4; 11 bases match TRBD1. Germline V gene lookup returns CDR1 SEHNR and CDR2 FQNEAQ (reference sequence). V lost 5 bases to trimming and J lost 5 bases; unmatched junction nucleotides: 4. The CDR3 runs 15 residues. CDR3 region: CASSEGTGGNEKLFF. The DNA of the CDR3 is TGTGCCAGCAGCGAGGGGACAGGGGGGAATGAAAAACTGTTTTTT.

The chain couples TRBV14 to TRBJ2-3; 8 bases match TRBD2. In germline, CDR1 is SGHDN, CDR2 FVKESK. CDR3 length: 14 residues. J gave up 1 base and V 4 bases, and 1 base lay outside the gene matches. The CDR3 protein is CASSPGLGTDTQYF. The CDR3 DNA sequence: TGTGCCAGCAGCCCGGGACTAGGCACAGATACGCAGTATTTT.

This sequence joins TRBV5-1 and TRBJ2-1; D may be TRBD2 (5 bases). The V gene lost 0 bases and the J gene lost 8 bases, with 9 bases spanning the gap. Per germline, CDR1 SGHRS and CDR2 YFSETQ. The CDR3 runs 13 residues. The CDR3 sequence is CASSLVDGDEQFF. The CDR3 coding sequence is TGCGCCAGCAGCTTGGTCGACGGGGATGAGCAGTTCTTC.

With respect to this clone: The same CDR3 is also encoded by other DNA sequences in this sample. The rearrangement uses TRBV20-1 and TRBJ2-7; D may be TRBD1 (5 bases). The CDR3 consists of 11 residues. Per germline, CDR1 DFQATT and CDR2 SNEGSKA (reference sequence). Trimming shortened V by 3 bases and J by 3 bases, and 6 bases separated the two germline ends. DNA of the CDR3: TGCAGTGCTAGCGACAGCTACGAGCAGTACTTC. Translating it yields CSASDSYEQYF.

The chain has TRBV7-9 and TRBJ2-5, with 11 bases matching TRBD2. V shed 4 bases, J shed 5 bases, and the junction held 9 bases outside the gene matches. There are 16 residues in the CDR3. Germline values: CDR1 SEHNR, CDR2 FQNEAQ (reference sequence). CDR3 loop: CASSSGLAAELETQYF. As DNA, the CDR3 is TGTGCCAGCAGCTCGGGACTAGCGGCCGAATTGGAGACCCAGTACTTC.

The chain employs TRBV14 and TRBJ2-1, with a weak D call TRBD2 (5 bases). With 4 bases removed from V and 8 bases from J, the gap between germline ends came to 15 bases. The CDR3 consists of 14 residues. Germline V lookup: CDR1 SGHDN, CDR2 FVKESK. The CDR3: CASSLFGLRDEQFF. CDR3 sequence (DNA): TGTGCCAGCAGCCTATTCGGACTCCGGGATGAGCAGTTCTTC.

V and J are TRBV27 and TRBJ1-6, with D perhaps TRBD1 (6 bases). Germline V gives CDR1 MNHEY, CDR2 SMNVEV (reference sequence). The CDR3 spans 16 residues. V was shortened by 4 bases and J by 0 bases, with 10 bases between the two germline ends. CDR3 loop: CASSYQGHSYNSPLHF. DNA of the CDR3: TGTGCCAGCAGTTACCAGGGACACTCCTATAATTCACCCCTCCACTTT.

This chain uses TRBV6-4 with TRBJ1-2; 9 bases are shared with TRBD1. This CDR3 has 13 residues. Germline V CDR1 and CDR2: MRHNA, SNTAGT. Unmatched junction bases numbered 11, after V lost 10 bases and J lost 8 bases. DNA for the CDR3: TGTGCCAACCCGGGACAGGGTAAATACGGCTACACCTTC. Its translation is CANPGQGKYGYTF.

The chain carries TRBV29-1 and TRBJ2-2, with D possibly TRBD2 on 5 matching bases. Trimming removed 8 bases from V and 4 bases from J, with 11 bases in between. Germline V lookup: CDR1 SQVTM, CDR2 ANQGSEA. The CDR3 sequence is 12 residues long. DNA for the CDR3: TGCAGCTCCTCAGGAGGCACCGGGGAGCTGTTTTTT. Residues: CSSSGGTGELFF.

The rearrangement joins TRBV11-3 to TRBJ2-3; 12 bases line up with TRBD2. The CDR3 consists of 19 residues. The V and J ends lost 3 bases and 2 bases, in that order; junction bases with no gene match: 12. Germline values: CDR1 SGHNT, CDR2 YENEEA. Here the CDR3 DNA reads TGTGCCAGCAGCTTCGGAACCGTCCTAGCGGGGGGGATCACAGATACGCAGTATTTT. It specifies CASSFGTVLAGGITDTQYF. The variable domain in full, with the rest retrieved from reference TRBV11-3 and TRBJ2-3, is EAGVVQSPRYKIIEKKQPVAFWCNPISGHNTLYWYLQNLGQGPELLIRYENEEAVDDSQLPKDRFSAERLKGVDSTLKIQPAELGDSAVYLCASSFGTVLAGGITDTQYFGPGTRLTVL.

With respect to this clone: Germline and junction disagree at one end, which may indicate a read error. The V and J genes are TRBV6-1 and TRBJ2-4; 8 bases are shared with TRBD2. The germline CDR1 and CDR2 sequences are MNHNS and SASEGT. CDR3 size: 17 residues. CDR3 sequence (DNA): TGTGCCAGCGGTGAGCGGGAGAGACACCGGACCAAAAACATTCAGTACTTC. This encodes CASGERERHRTKNIQYF.

This clone showed up just a few times. The chain carries TRBV28 and TRBJ2-2, with 11 bases identical to TRBD2. Germline values: CDR1 MDHEN, CDR2 SYDVKM. V dropped 5 bases and J dropped 7; count of bases not matched to a gene: 6. This CDR3 has 15 amino acids. The CDR3 reads CASSRSTSGDGELFF. CDR3 DNA: TGTGCCAGCAGTAGATCGACTAGCGGGGACGGGGAGCTGTTTTTT.

This sequence joins TRBV25-1 and TRBJ2-7; maybe TRBD1 (6 bases). Germline CDR1 MGHDK, CDR2 SYGVNS. V dropped 6 bases and J dropped 2 bases, with 11 bases sitting between them. The CDR3 contains 13 residues. CDR3 sequence: CASSATGPYEQYF. The DNA of the CDR3 is TGTGCCAGCAGCGCGACAGGCCCCTACGAGCAGTACTTC.

This chain links TRBV7-9 with TRBJ1-1; D perhaps matches TRBD1 (6 bases). This CDR3 has 12 residues. Germline V gene lookup returns CDR1 SEHNR and CDR2 FQNEAQ (reference sequence). The V and J ends lost 3 bases and 8 bases respectively, with 10 bases between them. The CDR3 region has the DNA TGTGCCAGCAGCTTCTCAGGGGACGAAGCTTTCTTT. It codes for CASSFSGDEAFF. The full variable domain, with the rest looked up from reference TRBV7-9 and TRBJ1-1, is DTGVSQNPRHKITKRGQNVTFRCDPISEHNRLYWYRQTLGQGPEFLTYFQNEAQLEKSRLLSDRFSAERPKGSFSTLEIQRTEQGDSAMYLCASSFSGDEAFFGQGTRLTVV.

Worth noting for this clone: Other nucleotide sequences in the sample specify the same CDR3. This chain joins TRBV29-1 and TRBJ1-1, with unresolved D. Trimming took off 4 bases at V and 0 bases at J, with 9 bases between the two ends. The CDR3 has 13 amino acids. CDR1 and CDR2 (germline): SQVTM, ANQGSEA. The CDR3 DNA sequence: TGCAGCGTTGCGAGAAGAATGAACACTGAAGCTTTCTTT. It is translated as CSVARRMNTEAFF.

CDR3 sequence (DNA): TGTGCCAGCAGTTTTTACGACGGAGTACCAAATGAAAAACTGTTTTTT. Protein sequence: CASSFYDGVPNEKLFF. The chain employs TRBV6-5 and TRBJ1-4; unclear D gene. Germline lookup yields CDR1 MNHEY and CDR2 SVGAGI. This CDR3 comprises 16 residues. V was trimmed by 4 bases and J by 5 bases, leaving 17 bases between them.

This sequence joins TRBV7-2 and TRBJ2-7, with a possible D match to TRBD1 (5 bases). Trimming left V 1 base short and J 3 bases short, with 7 bases between. The germline V gene encodes CDR1 SGHTA and CDR2 FQGNSA. The CDR3 is made up of 13 amino acids. CDR3 in amino acids: CASSLVDSYEQYF. For the CDR3, the DNA is TGTGCCAGCAGCTTAGTAGACAGCTACGAGCAGTACTTC.